This T cell receptor beta chain was profiled in a study of T cells after yellow fever vaccination. Study-level results: Bulk-population clonotypes that are abundant could appear as contaminants in FACS-sorted repertoires. Subsequent booster samples again held most clones from primary vaccination (96% CD4, roughly 88% CD8).

TCRdb itself ran the 5' RACE reads through MiXCR, one entry per CDR3 protein. Here the sample spans 550,000 or so distinct CDR3 sequences, about 19% being singletons. V shed 8 bases, J shed 0 bases, and the junction held 9 bases outside the gene matches. CDR3 size: 17 residues. Germline CDR1 is WNHNN and CDR2 is SYGVQD (reference sequence). A word on this clonotype: Its antigen is not known.

Source: PBMCs, taken 15 days after the yellow fever booster vaccination. The chain combines TRBV10-1 with TRBJ2-2; the match to TRBD1 covers 10 bases. This sequence originates from a man aged 25-40 years who received the YFV17D yellow fever vaccine. The CDR3 nucleotides read TGCGCCAGCGCCCTGGACAGGGGGAGCTCGAACACCGGGGAGCTGTTTTTT. Amino acid sequence: CASALDRGSSNTGELFF.